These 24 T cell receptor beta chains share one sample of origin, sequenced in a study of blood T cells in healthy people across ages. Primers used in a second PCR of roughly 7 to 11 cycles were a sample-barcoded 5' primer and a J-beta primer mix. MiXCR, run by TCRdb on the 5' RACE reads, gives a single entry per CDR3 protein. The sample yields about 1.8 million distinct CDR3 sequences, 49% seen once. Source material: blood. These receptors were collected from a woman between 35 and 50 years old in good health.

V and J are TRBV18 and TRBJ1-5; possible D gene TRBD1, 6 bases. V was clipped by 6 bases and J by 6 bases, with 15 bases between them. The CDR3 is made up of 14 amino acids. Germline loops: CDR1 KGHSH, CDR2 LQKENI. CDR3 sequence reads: CASSNRDIVQPQHF. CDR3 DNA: TGTGCCAGCTCGAACCGGGACATAGTTCAGCCCCAGCATTTT.

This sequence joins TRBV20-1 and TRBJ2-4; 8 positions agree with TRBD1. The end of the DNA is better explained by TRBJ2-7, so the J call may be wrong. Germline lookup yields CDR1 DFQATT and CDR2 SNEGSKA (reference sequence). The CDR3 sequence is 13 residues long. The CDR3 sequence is CSARDRVTYEQYF. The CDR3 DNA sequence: TGCAGTGCTAGGGACAGGGTCACCTACGAGCAGTACTTC.

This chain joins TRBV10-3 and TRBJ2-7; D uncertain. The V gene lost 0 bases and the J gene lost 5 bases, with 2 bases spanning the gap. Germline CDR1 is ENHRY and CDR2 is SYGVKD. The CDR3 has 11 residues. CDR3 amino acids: CAISESHEQYF. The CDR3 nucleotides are TGTGCCATCAGTGAGTCCCACGAGCAGTACTTC.

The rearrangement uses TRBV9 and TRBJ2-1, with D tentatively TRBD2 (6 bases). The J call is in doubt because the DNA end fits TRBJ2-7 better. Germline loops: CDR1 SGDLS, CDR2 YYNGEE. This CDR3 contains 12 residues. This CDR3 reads CASSEDYNEQYF. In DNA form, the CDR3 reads TGTGCCAGCAGCGAGGACTACAATGAGCAGTACTTC.

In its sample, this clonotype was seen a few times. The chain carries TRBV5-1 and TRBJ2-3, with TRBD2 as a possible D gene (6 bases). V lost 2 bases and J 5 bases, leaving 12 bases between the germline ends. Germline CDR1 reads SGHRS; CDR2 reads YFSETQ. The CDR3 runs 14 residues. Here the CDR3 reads CASSLGGVGDTQYF. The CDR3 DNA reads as TGCGCCAGCAGCTTAGGCGGGGTGGGAGATACGCAGTATTTT. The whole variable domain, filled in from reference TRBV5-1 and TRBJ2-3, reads KAGVTQTPRYLIKTRGQQVTLSCSPISGHRSVSWYQQTPGQGLQFLFEYFSETQRNKGNFPGRFSGRQFSNSRSEMNVSTLELGDSALYLCASSLGGVGDTQYFGPGTRLTVL.

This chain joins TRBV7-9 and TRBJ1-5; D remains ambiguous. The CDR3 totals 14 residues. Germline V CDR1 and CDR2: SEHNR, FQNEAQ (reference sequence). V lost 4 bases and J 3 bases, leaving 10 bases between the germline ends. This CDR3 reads CASSSSGVNQPQHF. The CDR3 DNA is TGTGCCAGCAGCTCCTCGGGAGTCAATCAGCCCCAGCATTTT.

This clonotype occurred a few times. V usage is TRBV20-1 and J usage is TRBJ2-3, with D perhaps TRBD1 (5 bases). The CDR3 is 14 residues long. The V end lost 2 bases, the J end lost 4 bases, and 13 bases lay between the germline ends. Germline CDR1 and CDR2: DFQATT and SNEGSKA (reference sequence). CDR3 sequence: CSARPGWLADTQYF. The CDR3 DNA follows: TGCAGTGCTAGACCAGGGTGGTTAGCAGATACGCAGTATTTT.

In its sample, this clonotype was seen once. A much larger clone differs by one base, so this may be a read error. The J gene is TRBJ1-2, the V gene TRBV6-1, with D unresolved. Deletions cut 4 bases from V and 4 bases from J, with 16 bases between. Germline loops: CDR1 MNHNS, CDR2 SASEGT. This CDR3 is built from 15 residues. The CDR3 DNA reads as TGTGCCAGCAGTGGACCTGAAAGGCTAGGCTATGGCTACACCTTC. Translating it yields CASSGPERLGYGYTF.

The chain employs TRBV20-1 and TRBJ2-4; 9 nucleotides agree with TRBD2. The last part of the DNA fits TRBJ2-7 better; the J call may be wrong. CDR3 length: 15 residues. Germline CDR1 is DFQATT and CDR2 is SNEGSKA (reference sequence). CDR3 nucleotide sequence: TGCAGTGCTGAACTCAGCGGGGGGCCGTCCTACGAGCAGTACTTC. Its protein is CSAELSGGPSYEQYF.

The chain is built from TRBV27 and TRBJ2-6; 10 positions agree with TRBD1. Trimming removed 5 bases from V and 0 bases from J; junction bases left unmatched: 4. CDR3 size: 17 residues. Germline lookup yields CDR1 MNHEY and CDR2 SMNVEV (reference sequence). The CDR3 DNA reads TGTGCCAGCAGTCCAGGACAGGGGGGCTCTGGGGCCAACGTCCTGACTTTC. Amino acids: CASSPGQGGSGANVLTF.

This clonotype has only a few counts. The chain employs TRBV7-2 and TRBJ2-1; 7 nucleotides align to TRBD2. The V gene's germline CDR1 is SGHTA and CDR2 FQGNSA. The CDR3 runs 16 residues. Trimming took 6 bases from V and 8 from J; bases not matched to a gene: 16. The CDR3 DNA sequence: TGTGCCAGCAGTCTCCAGGCCTTGCTTCGGGAGGATGAGCAGTTCTTC. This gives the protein CASSLQALLREDEQFF.

CDR3 in DNA: TGTGCCAGCAGTTTCATGGGGACAGGGCGCACAGATACGCAGTATTTT. Translation gives CASSFMGTGRTDTQYF. The chain is built from TRBV12-3 or TRBV12-4 and TRBJ2-3; TRBD1 agrees at 9 bases. The junction had 5 bases not matched to a gene; V was cut back by 3 bases and J by 1 base. The CDR3 sequence is 16 residues long.

The CDR3 DNA reads as TGCAGTTTTAACCGGGACAGGGGGCGCGAGCAGTTCTTC. Translation gives CSFNRDRGREQFF. The chain uses TRBV20-1 and TRBJ2-1; 12 positions match TRBD1. Germline assignment: CDR1 DFQATT and CDR2 SNEGSKA (reference sequence). With V trimmed by 8 bases and J by 10 bases, 9 bases remained unmatched. The CDR3 runs to 13 residues.

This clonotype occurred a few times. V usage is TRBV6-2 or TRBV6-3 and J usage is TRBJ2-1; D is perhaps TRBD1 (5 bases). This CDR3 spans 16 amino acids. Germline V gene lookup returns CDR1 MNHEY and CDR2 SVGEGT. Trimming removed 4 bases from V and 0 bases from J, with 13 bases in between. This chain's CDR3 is CASSLGVPSSYNEQFF. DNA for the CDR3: TGTGCCAGCAGTTTAGGGGTACCCAGCTCCTACAATGAGCAGTTCTTC.

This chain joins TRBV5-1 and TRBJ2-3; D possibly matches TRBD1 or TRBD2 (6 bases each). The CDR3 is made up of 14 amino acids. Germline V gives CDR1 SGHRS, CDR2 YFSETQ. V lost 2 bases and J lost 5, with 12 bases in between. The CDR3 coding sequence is TGCGCCAGCAGCTTATCGGAGGGGGTAGATACGCAGTATTTT. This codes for CASSLSEGVDTQYF.

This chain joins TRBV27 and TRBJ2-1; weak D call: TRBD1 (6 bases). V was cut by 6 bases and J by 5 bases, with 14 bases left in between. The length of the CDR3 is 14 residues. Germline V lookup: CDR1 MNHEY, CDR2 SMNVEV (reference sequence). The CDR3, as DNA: TGTGCCAGCAGCCCGGTACAGGGACACAATGAGCAGTTCTTC. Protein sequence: CASSPVQGHNEQFF.

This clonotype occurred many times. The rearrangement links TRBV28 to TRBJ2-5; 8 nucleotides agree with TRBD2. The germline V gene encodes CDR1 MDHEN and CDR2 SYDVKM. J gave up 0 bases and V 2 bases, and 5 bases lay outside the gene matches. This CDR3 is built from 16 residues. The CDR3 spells CASSLGGSGDQETQYF. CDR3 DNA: TGTGCCAGCAGTTTAGGGGGTAGCGGGGACCAAGAGACCCAGTACTTC.

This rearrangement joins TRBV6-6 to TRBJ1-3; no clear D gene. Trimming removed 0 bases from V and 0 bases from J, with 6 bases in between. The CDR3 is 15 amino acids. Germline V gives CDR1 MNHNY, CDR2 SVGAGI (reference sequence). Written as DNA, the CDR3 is TGTGCCAGCAGTTACTCGTCTATCTCTGGAAACACCATATATTTT. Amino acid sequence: CASSYSSISGNTIYF.

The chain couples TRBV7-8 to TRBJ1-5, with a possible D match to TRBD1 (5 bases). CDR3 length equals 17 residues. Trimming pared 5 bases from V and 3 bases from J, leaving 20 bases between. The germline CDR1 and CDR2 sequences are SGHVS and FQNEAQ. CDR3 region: CASSRAVVTGLNQPQHF. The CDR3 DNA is TGTGCCAGCAGCCGGGCAGTCGTTACGGGGCTCAATCAGCCCCAGCATTTT.

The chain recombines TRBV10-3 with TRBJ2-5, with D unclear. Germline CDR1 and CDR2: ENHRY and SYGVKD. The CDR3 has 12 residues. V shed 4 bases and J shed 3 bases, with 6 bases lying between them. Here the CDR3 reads CAISGREETQYF. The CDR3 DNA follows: TGTGCCATCAGTGGCCGAGAAGAGACCCAGTACTTC.

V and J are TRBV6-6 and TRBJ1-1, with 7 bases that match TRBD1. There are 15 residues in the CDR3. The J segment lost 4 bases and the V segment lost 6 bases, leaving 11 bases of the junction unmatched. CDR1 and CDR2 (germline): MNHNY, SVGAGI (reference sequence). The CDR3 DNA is TGTGCCAGCAGCCCCTCCAGGGGGTGCGGCACTGAAGCTTTCTTT. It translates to CASSPSRGCGTEAFF.

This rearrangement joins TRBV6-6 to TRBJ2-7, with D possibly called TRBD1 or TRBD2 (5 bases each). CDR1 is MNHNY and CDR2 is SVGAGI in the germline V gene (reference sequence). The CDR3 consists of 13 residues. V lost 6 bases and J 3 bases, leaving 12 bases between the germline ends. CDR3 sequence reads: CASRGSRGYEQYF. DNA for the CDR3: TGTGCCAGCAGGGGATCGAGGGGCTACGAGCAGTACTTC.

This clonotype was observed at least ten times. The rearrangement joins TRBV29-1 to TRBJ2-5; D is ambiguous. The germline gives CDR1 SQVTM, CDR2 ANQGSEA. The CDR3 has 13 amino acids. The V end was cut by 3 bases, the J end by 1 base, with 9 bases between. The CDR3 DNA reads TGCAGCGTTGAGGACGGCCGCCAAGAGACCCAGTACTTC. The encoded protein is CSVEDGRQETQYF.

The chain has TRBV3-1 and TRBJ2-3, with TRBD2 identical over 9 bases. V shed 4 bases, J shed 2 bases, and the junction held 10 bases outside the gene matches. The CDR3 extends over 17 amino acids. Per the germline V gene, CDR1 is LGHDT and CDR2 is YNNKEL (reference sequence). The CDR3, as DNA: TGTGCCAGCAGCCCGGAAATGGGACTAGCCCTCACAGATACGCAGTATTTT. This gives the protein CASSPEMGLALTDTQYF.